The clone carrying this T cell receptor beta chain has a single count. Germline V lookup: CDR1 SEHNR, CDR2 FQNEAQ (reference sequence). V was clipped by 7 bases and J by 0 bases, with 16 bases between them. CDR3 length equals 16 residues. The sample comes from a study of blood T cells in healthy people across ages. Primed by a sample-barcoded 5' primer and a J-beta primer mix, a second PCR proceeded for roughly 7 to 12 cycles. TCRdb re-derived calls from the 5' RACE reads in MiXCR, one entry per CDR3 protein. The sample has more than 700,000 distinct CDR3 sequences, around 45% seen once; the top ten hold 15% to 20%.

The chain has TRBV7-9 and TRBJ1-3; TRBD1 might be the D (6 bases). The origin of this receptor is an elderly man in good health. Sequences were obtained from blood. The chain's CDR3 is CASTSKDSLSGNTIYF. CDR3 nucleotides: TGTGCCAGCACCTCCAAGGACAGTCTCTCTGGAAACACCATATATTTT. Complete variable domain (other parts from reference TRBV7-9 and TRBJ1-3): DTGVSQNPRHKITKRGQNVTFRCDPISEHNRLYWYRQTLGQGPEFLTYFQNEAQLEKSRLLSDRFSAERPKGSFSTLEIQRTEQGDSAMYLCASTSKDSLSGNTIYFGEGSWLTVV.